This TCR beta chain was sequenced during a study of blood T cells in healthy people across ages (dated by TCRdb to about 2015). In terms of the full investigation: Template switching captured roughly one uniquely barcoded TCR beta cDNA molecule per two T cells in model experiments. To track age-related changes in TCR beta repertoire diversity, the study relied on deep sequencing normalized with unique cDNA molecular identifiers. The donors were divided into four age groups: young (average around 17 years), middle-aged (about 41), aged (about 56) and long-lived (about 79). To avoid experimental bias, donors of different ages were distributed randomly across sequencing lanes. Using the same blood draw, the study looked at two additional independent replicas of 1 million unique cDNA reads for two donors, one aged 18 to 30 and the other aged 80 or older.

Receptors were amplified or captured by 5' RACE. Sequenced using an Illumina HiSeq 2500. A second PCR of roughly 6 to 12 cycles was run with a J-beta primer mix and a sample-barcoded 5' primer. A template-switch 5' adaptor carrying 12 random nucleotides introduced a unique molecular identifier onto each TCR beta cDNA molecule. At least 2.5 million CDR3-containing paired-end reads were obtained from each sample. The Mint cDNA synthesis kit, primed by a TRBC-specific oligonucleotide, was used to synthesize first-strand cDNA from all RNA. Following uracil-DNA glycosylase treatment, a first 18-cycle PCR with universal primers M1SS and BC2_uni_R was performed on all cDNA. The study's processing was this. For normalization, 1 million high-quality reads, each with a distinct molecular identifier, were randomly selected from each sample. Instead of being binned into consensus sequences, reads with shared molecular identifiers were discarded. MiTCR, run with a Q25 quality threshold and the strictest error-elimination algorithm, handled CDR3 identification, clonotype clustering and error correction. A nonparametric unseen species model with Euler transformation was used to estimate lower-bound total TCR beta diversity. TCRdb's own reprocessing of the public reads used fastp at Q25 and MiXCR and kept productive beta chains. Rows are combined by CDR3 protein, so each entry shows the most common genes and DNA. These V and J calls rely on TCRdb rather than the paper's analysis. The sample table contains approximately 1,000,000 distinct CDR3 sequences; only one count was recorded for 40% to 55% of them. Jointly, the top ten make up around 18% of the sample.

Overall study outcomes, separate from this receptor: Observed TCR beta diversity per million T cells fell roughly linearly with age, and a significant reduction was already apparent by age around 44. The long-lived group showed more naive CD4+ T cells, fewer expanded clones and increased TCR diversity than the aged group, suggesting age selection. Because profiling used bulk unsorted PBMCs, naive and antigen-experienced compartments could not be compared conclusively. Total diversity estimates from one million sequenced T cells were considered lower bounds and underestimates. Because the CMV infection status of the donors was unknown, age-related changes in expanded clonotypes may potentially have been confounded. The percentage of naive T cells measured by flow cytometry correlated strongly with observed TCR beta diversity.

In regard to this clonotype: Its specific antigen is unknown. No much larger clone exists at a distance of one base, and base qualities are not known.

The roughly 39 donors, aged about 6 to 95 years, were systemically healthy Caucasian individuals from Russia. Around 10 milliliters of peripheral blood were collected from each donor into EDTA-treated Vacutainer tubes. PBMCs were isolated by Ficoll-Paque density-gradient centrifugation, with at least 7 million obtained per sample. Total RNA, at least 6 micrograms per sample, was extracted from PBMCs with Trizol reagent. For every donor, flow cytometry on a PBMC aliquot measured the percentage of naive CD45RAhigh/CD27high T cells. The TCR originated in a woman aged 55 to 70 in good health. Sequences were obtained from blood.

The nucleotide sequence reads TGCAGTGCCAAGGACTTTAGGGGGGGGCCTTCCTACAATGAGCAGTTCTTC. Its protein is CSAKDFRGGPSYNEQFF. The rearranged chain carries TRBV20-1 and TRBJ2-1; tentative D gene TRBD2, with 7 bases matching. CDR1 and CDR2 are drawn from the germline V gene (reference sequence): DFQATT, SNEGSKA. The CDR3 holds 17 amino acids from the cysteine to the phenylalanine. CDR3 DNA only is kept here, 51 bases in frame from base 1. V was cut back by 6 bases and J by 1 base, leaving a gap of 22 bases between them.